This T cell receptor (beta chain) originates from a study of blood T cell dynamics during melanoma immunotherapy. Time point of the sample: pre-treatment baseline. Data came from immunoSEQ multiplex PCR; TCRdb stores just in-frame clones and leaves some out. The sample has about 11,000 clones, 70% to 90% seen once. The sequence came from a human donor with melanoma. Here the sequenced sample was blood, taken from a patient treated with checkpoint blockade.

As DNA, the CDR3 is TGTGCCAGCAGCGTAGGGGGGTTCCACCAAGAGACCCAGTACTTC. Encoded protein: CASSVGGFHQETQYF. J is TRBJ2-5 and V is TRBV9; tentatively, D is TRBD1 or TRBD2 (5 bases each). The CDR3 loop spans 15 amino acids. Germline loops: CDR1 SGDLS, CDR2 YYNGEE. V lost 0 bases to trimming and J lost 0 bases, with 9 bases between them.